What follows are 14 T cell receptor beta chains derived from one specimen sequenced in a study of control samples from healthy donors and cancer patients. Only in-frame clones appear in the TCRdb table, and some are missing; sequencing was by immunoSEQ multiplex PCR. The sample consists of around 67,000 clones, about nine tenths of them appearing once. Sequencing was carried out using PBMCs. The receptors originated from a man aged 55 to 70 with colorectal cancer.

In regard to this clone: This sample also contains other DNA sequences that code for the same CDR3. The gene calls are TRBV12-3 or TRBV12-4 and TRBJ1-5; the D is unclear. Trimming shortened V by 3 bases and J by 5 bases, and 5 bases separated the two germline ends. This CDR3 comprises 12 residues. The CDR3 loop reads CASSFGDQPQHF. DNA of the CDR3: TGTGCCAGCAGTTTCGGGGATCAGCCCCAGCATTTT.

A single count supports this clone. The chain carries TRBV6-5 and TRBJ1-5; D unresolved. V was cut by 6 bases and J by 3 bases, with 9 bases left in between. The germline CDR1 and CDR2 sequences are MNHEY and SVGAGI. The CDR3 runs to 13 residues. Written as DNA, the CDR3 is TGTGCCAGCAGAAAAGGGCCCAATCAGCCCCAGCATTTT. Amino acids: CASRKGPNQPQHF.

V usage is TRBV29-1 and J usage is TRBJ2-7; 11 bases are shared with TRBD2. Germline V gene sequence: CDR1 SQVTM, CDR2 ANQGSEA. The ends lost 7 bases at V and 0 bases at J; junction bases unmatched: 5. This CDR3 contains 14 residues. The CDR3 bases are TGCAGCGCCAAGACTAGCGGGGCCTCCTACGAGCAGTACTTC. This translates into CSAKTSGASYEQYF.

By sample fraction, this clone is medium-sized. V and J are TRBV5-4 and TRBJ2-7; D might be TRBD2 (6 bases). Germline V gene lookup returns CDR1 SGHNT and CDR2 YYREEE (reference sequence). The V gene lost 0 bases and the J gene lost 2 bases, with 12 bases spanning the gap. The CDR3 totals 15 residues. The CDR3 is CASSLGGTATYEQYF. The DNA for the CDR3 is TGTGCCAGCAGCTTGGGCGGGACTGCGACCTACGAGCAGTACTTC.

To note about this clone: Other DNA variants within this sample encode the same CDR3. CDR3 sequence (DNA): TGTGCCAGCAGCCAAGAGAGAAACACCATATATTTT. Protein: CASSQERNTIYF. J is TRBJ1-3 and V is TRBV3-1 (or the pseudogene TRBV3-2); D not certain. Trimming left V 0 bases short and J 5 bases short, with 2 bases between. CDR1 LGHDT and CDR2 YNNKEL come from the germline V gene (reference sequence). The CDR3 extends over 12 amino acids.

The gene calls are TRBV20-1 and TRBJ2-1; the match to TRBD1 covers 10 bases. V lost 3 bases to trimming and J lost 7 bases; unmatched junction nucleotides: 6. The CDR3 is 14 residues long. In germline, CDR1 is DFQATT, CDR2 SNEGSKA (reference sequence). In DNA form, the CDR3 reads TGCAGTGCTAGTAGACAGGGGGCAAGGAATGAGCAGTTCTTC. Translating it yields CSASRQGARNEQFF.

This sequence joins TRBV25-1 and TRBJ1-4; no reliable D call. The CDR3 sequence is 12 residues long. V shed 8 bases and J shed 1 base, with 5 bases lying between them. Germline-derived CDR1 and CDR2 are MGHDK and SYGVNS. The CDR3: CASPGTNEKLFF. The CDR3 DNA sequence: TGTGCCAGCCCGGGAACTAATGAAAAACTGTTTTTT. Together with reference TRBV25-1 and TRBJ1-4, the CDR3 gives the full variable domain: EADIYQTPRYLVIGTGKKITLECSQTMGHDKMYWYQQDPGMELHLIHYSYGVNSTEKGDLSSESTVSRIRTEHFPLTLESARPSHTSQYLCASPGTNEKLFFGSGTQLSVL.

V gene TRBV19 combines with J gene TRBJ1-3; D perhaps matches TRBD1 (6 bases). This CDR3 spans 15 amino acids. Trimming left V 6 bases short and J 0 bases short, with 12 bases between. CDR1 is LNHDA, CDR2 SQIVND, per germline (reference sequence). The CDR3 here is CASSPQGYSGNTIYF. CDR3 in DNA: TGTGCCAGTAGCCCACAGGGATACTCTGGAAACACCATATATTTT. The full variable domain, rest sourced from reference TRBV19 and TRBJ1-3, is DGGITQSPKYLFRKEGQNVTLSCEQNLNHDAMYWYRQDPGQGLRLIYYSQIVNDFQKGDIAEGYSVSREKKESFPLTVTSAQKNPTAFYLCASSPQGYSGNTIYFGEGSWLTVV.

The chain carries TRBV18 and TRBJ1-5; D remains unclear. Germline V gene lookup returns CDR1 KGHSH and CDR2 LQKENI. With 3 bases removed from V and 4 bases from J, the gap between germline ends came to 10 bases. CDR3 length equals 14 residues. The CDR3 loop reads CASSPANGNQPQHF. The DNA for the CDR3 is TGTGCCAGCTCACCCGCGAACGGGAATCAGCCCCAGCATTTT.

The genes are TRBV28 and TRBJ1-1; D is unclear. CDR1 is MDHEN and CDR2 is SYDVKM in the germline V gene. This CDR3 has 11 residues. V lost 3 bases and J lost 11, with 10 bases in between. The CDR3 spells CASSFLGLAFF. CDR3 in DNA: TGTGCCAGCAGTTTCCTCGGACTGGCTTTCTTT.

CDR3 in DNA: TGTGCCAGCAGCTTACAGGGGACTGCCTACAATGAGCAGTTCTTC. It is translated as CASSLQGTAYNEQFF. The genes are TRBV11-1 and TRBJ2-1, with D perhaps assigned TRBD1 or TRBD2 (6 bases each). Germline V gene sequence: CDR1 SGHAT, CDR2 FQDESV (reference sequence). Trimming removed 2 bases at V and 2 bases at J, with 10 bases between. This CDR3 has 15 amino acids.

This clone appeared a few times. V usage is TRBV5-6 and J usage is TRBJ1-2; D unresolved. The CDR3 runs to 15 residues. Per the germline V gene, CDR1 is SGHDT and CDR2 is YYEEEE. Trimming took off 0 bases at V and 5 bases at J, with 14 bases between the two ends. CDR3 residues: CASSLADLERYGYTF. In DNA form, the CDR3 reads TGTGCCAGCAGCTTGGCGGACCTCGAAAGGTATGGCTACACCTTC.

The J gene is TRBJ2-3, the V gene TRBV15; 8 bases map to TRBD2. CDR1 LNHNV and CDR2 YYDKDF come from the germline V gene (reference sequence). Unmatched junction bases numbered 12, after V lost 4 bases and J lost 3 bases. The CDR3 extends over 17 amino acids. The CDR3 nucleotides are TGTGCCACCAGCACAACGGGGGGGCGCGGGATAACAGATACGCAGTATTTT. It yields the protein CATSTTGGRGITDTQYF. Together with reference TRBV15 and TRBJ2-3, the CDR3 gives the full variable domain: DAMVIQNPRYQVTQFGKPVTLSCSQTLNHNVMYWYQQKSSQAPKLLFHYYDKDFNNEADTPDNFQSRRPNTSFCFLDIRSPGLGDTAMYLCATSTTGGRGITDTQYFGPGTRLTVL.

CDR3 in amino acids: CASSWTRTGTGELFF. The CDR3 bases are TGTGCCAGCAGCTGGACAAGGACGGGCACCGGGGAGCTGTTTTTT. This chain links TRBV7-8 with TRBJ2-2; maybe TRBD1 (5 bases). V was clipped by 4 bases and J by 4 bases, with 13 bases between them. The CDR3 covers 15 residues. Germline V gene sequence: CDR1 SGHVS, CDR2 FQNEAQ.